These 5 T cell receptor beta chains came from one sample sequenced in a study of Ad26.COV2.S vaccination and SARS-CoV-2 variants. Indicated treatment: 19 received Ad26.COV2.S at low or high dose, single or two shots; about five received placebo; per-sample allocation not given. Sampling took place 63 days after the first vaccine or placebo injection. TCRdb keeps only in-frame clones here, not all; method: immunoSEQ multiplex PCR. The table has about 400,000 clones, around 91% seen once. The source was peripheral blood, collected in a trial of Ad26.COV2.S vaccine versus placebo. The receptors were sampled from a person aged 18-65 years who received the Ad26.COV2.S COVID-19 vaccine or a placebo.

The chain links TRBV15 to TRBJ2-3, with a tentative D call TRBD2 (7 bases). The CDR3 is 16 amino acids. The germline V and J ends were trimmed by 6 bases and 2 bases, with 18 bases remaining between them. Germline V CDR1 and CDR2: LNHNV, YYDKDF (reference sequence). The CDR3 sequence: CATRPGGRGPTDTQYF. The CDR3 DNA is TGTGCCACCAGGCCCGGGGGGCGGGGGCCCACAGATACGCAGTATTTT. Combining the CDR3 with reference TRBV15 and TRBJ2-3 gives the whole variable domain DAMVIQNPRYQVTQFGKPVTLSCSQTLNHNVMYWYQQKSSQAPKLLFHYYDKDFNNEADTPDNFQSRRPNTSFCFLDIRSPGLGDTAMYLCATRPGGRGPTDTQYFGPGTRLTVL.

This sequence joins TRBV30 and TRBJ1-2; D unclear. CDR3 length equals 12 residues. Between the trimmed V and J ends, which lost 0 bases and 6 bases, there was a span of 8 bases. The V gene's germline CDR1 is GTSNPN and CDR2 SVGIG (reference sequence). The CDR3 protein is CAWSVRSDGYTF. The CDR3 DNA reads as TGTGCCTGGAGTGTACGGTCTGATGGCTACACCTTC.

The chain uses TRBV9 and TRBJ2-3; D possibly matches TRBD1 or TRBD2 (5 bases each). Germline V CDR1 and CDR2: SGDLS, YYNGEE. The germline V and J ends were trimmed by 2 bases and 0 bases, with 10 bases remaining between them. This CDR3 has 15 amino acids. CDR3 region: CASSVGTISTDTQYF. CDR3 DNA: TGTGCCAGCAGCGTCGGGACGATTAGCACAGATACGCAGTATTTT.

This clone was observed a few times. Other DNA sequences in the sample encode the same CDR3. The chain uses TRBV6-5 and TRBJ2-5; D is perhaps TRBD1 (6 bases). This CDR3 is built from 13 residues. V was clipped by 6 bases and J by 1 base, with 9 bases between them. The germline V gene encodes CDR1 MNHEY and CDR2 SVGAGI. This CDR3 is CASSRTVQETQYF. The DNA of the CDR3 is TGTGCCAGCAGCCGGACAGTCCAAGAGACCCAGTACTTC.

The CDR3, as DNA: TGTGCCAGCAGTGGACAGGGGGCAGAGACCCAGTACTTC. This sequence encodes CASSGQGAETQYF. This chain connects TRBV2 to TRBJ2-5, with 10 bases matching TRBD1. Germline assignment: CDR1 SNHLY and CDR2 FYNNEI. V dropped 4 bases and J dropped 4; count of bases not matched to a gene: 0. The CDR3 length is 13 residues.